The 5 T cell receptor beta chains presented below share a single source sample, sequenced in a study of cytotoxic CD8 clonotypes in ibrutinib-treated CLL. The data were produced by immunoSEQ multiplex PCR, yet TCRdb's version contains in-frame clones alone and is incomplete. The sample lists 200,000 to 250,000 clones, 79% seen once, with over 10% in the top ten. The material was PBMCs, obtained after 12 months of ibrutinib treatment. Source of these receptors: a human donor with chronic lymphocytic leukemia.

The rearrangement links TRBV2 to TRBJ2-1; TRBD2 aligns across 7 bases. The CDR3 has 16 residues. Germline V CDR1 and CDR2: SNHLY, FYNNEI. The V and J ends lost 7 bases and 6 bases, in that order; junction bases with no gene match: 15. CDR3 protein: CASKRTGGSVGNEQFF. CDR3 coding DNA: TGTGCCAGCAAGAGAACGGGCGGGAGCGTGGGCAATGAGCAGTTCTTC.

This clone appeared many times. V is TRBV5-1 and J is TRBJ1-1; TRBD1 aligns across 8 bases. This CDR3 has 15 residues. V was pared by 0 bases and J by 8 bases, with 9 bases of the junction left unmatched. CDR1 and CDR2 (germline): SGHRS, YFSETQ. The CDR3 reads CASSLALDRASEAFF. DNA of the CDR3: TGCGCCAGCAGCTTGGCCCTGGACAGGGCATCGGAAGCTTTCTTT.

The chain links TRBV7-6 to TRBJ2-1, with D tentatively TRBD2 (6 bases). The germline V gene has CDR1 SGHVS and CDR2 FNYEAQ. The CDR3 contains 16 residues. Between the trimmed V and J ends, which lost 5 bases and 2 bases, there was a span of 16 bases. This chain's CDR3 is CASSQSSGSTYNEQFF. The CDR3, as DNA: TGTGCCAGCAGCCAGAGTAGCGGTAGCACCTACAATGAGCAGTTCTTC.

The V gene is TRBV20-1, the J gene TRBJ2-2; no reliable D call. CDR1 and CDR2 from the germline V gene are DFQATT and SNEGSKA (reference sequence). The CDR3 consists of 11 residues. Trimming removed 5 bases from V and 6 bases from J, with 7 bases in between. In nucleotides, the CDR3 is TGCAGTGCTGACCACTCCGGGGAGCTGTTTTTT. Protein: CSADHSGELFF.

This clone was detected a few times. The chain couples TRBV5-4 to TRBJ1-2; 7 bases match TRBD1. Per germline, CDR1 SGHNT and CDR2 YYREEE (reference sequence). The CDR3 has 13 amino acids. V shed 5 bases and J 2 bases; nucleotides not matched to a gene: 3. CDR3: CASRTGQNYGYTF. The CDR3 nucleotides read TGTGCCAGCAGAACGGGACAGAACTATGGCTACACCTTC.